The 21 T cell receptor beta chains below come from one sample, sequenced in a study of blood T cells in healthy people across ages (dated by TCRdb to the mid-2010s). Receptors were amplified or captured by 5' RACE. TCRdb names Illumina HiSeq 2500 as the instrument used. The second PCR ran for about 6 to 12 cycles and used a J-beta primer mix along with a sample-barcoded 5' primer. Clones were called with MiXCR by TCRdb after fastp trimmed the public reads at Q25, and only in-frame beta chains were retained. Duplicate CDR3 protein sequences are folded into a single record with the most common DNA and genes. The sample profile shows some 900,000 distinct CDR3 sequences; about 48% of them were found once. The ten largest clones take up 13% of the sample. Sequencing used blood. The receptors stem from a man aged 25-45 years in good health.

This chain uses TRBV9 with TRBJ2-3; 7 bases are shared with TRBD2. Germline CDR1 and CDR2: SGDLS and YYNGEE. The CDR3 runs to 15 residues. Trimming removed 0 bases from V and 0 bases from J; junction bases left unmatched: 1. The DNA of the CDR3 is TGTGCCAGCAGCGTAGTGGGGGGGAGCACAGATACGCAGTATTTT. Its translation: CASSVVGGSTDTQYF.

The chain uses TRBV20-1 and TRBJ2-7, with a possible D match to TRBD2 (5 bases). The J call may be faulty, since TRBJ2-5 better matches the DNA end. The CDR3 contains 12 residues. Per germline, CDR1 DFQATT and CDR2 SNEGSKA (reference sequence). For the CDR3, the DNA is TGCAGTGCTCGAGGGTTGTCCGGGACCCAGTACTTC. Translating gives CSARGLSGTQYF.

The CDR3 is CASRGGGDTEAFF. In DNA, the CDR3 is TGTGCCAGCAGGGGGGGAGGCGACACTGAAGCTTTCTTT. The chain has TRBV27 and TRBJ1-1; possible D gene TRBD1, 5 bases. Per the germline V gene, CDR1 is MNHEY and CDR2 is SMNVEV (reference sequence). CDR3 length: 13 residues. Trimming took 6 bases from V and 3 from J, leaving 11 bases between them.

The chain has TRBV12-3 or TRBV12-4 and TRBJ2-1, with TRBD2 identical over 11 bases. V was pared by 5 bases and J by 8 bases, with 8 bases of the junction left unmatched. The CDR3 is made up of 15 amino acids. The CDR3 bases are TGTGCCAGCAGTCCCCTAGCGGGGGGTCTAGATGAGCAGTTCTTC. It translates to CASSPLAGGLDEQFF.

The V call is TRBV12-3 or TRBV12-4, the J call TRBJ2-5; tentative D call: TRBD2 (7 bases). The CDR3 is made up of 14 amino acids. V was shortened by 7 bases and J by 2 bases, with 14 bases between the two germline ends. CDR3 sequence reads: CASTQAGTQETQYF. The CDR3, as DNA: TGTGCCAGCACCCAAGCGGGGACACAAGAGACCCAGTACTTC.

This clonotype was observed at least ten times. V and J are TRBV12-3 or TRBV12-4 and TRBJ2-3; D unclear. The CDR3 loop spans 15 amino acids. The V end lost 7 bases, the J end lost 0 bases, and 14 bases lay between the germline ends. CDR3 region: CASKVLSTSTDTQYF. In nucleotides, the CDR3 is TGTGCCAGCAAGGTACTGAGTACTAGCACAGATACGCAGTATTTT.

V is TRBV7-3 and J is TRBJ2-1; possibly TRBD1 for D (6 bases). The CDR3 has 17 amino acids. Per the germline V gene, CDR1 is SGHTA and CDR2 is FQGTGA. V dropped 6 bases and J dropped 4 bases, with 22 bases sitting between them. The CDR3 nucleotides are TGTGCCAGCAGTTACTCGGGTTCACAGGGTCAATACAATGAGCAGTTCTTC. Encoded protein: CASSYSGSQGQYNEQFF.

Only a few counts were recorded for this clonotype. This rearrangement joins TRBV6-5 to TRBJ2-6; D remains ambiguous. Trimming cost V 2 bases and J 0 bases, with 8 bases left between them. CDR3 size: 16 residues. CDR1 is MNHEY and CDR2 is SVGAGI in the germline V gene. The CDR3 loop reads CASSYGLNSGANVLTF. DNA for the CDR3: TGTGCCAGCAGTTACGGTCTGAACTCTGGGGCCAACGTCCTGACTTTC.

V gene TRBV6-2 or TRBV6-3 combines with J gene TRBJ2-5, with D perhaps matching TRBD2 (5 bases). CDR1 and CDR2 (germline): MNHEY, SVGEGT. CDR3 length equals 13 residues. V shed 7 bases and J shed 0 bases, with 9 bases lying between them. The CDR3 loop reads CASIQRYQETQYF. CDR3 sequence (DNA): TGTGCCAGCATCCAGCGGTACCAAGAGACCCAGTACTTC.

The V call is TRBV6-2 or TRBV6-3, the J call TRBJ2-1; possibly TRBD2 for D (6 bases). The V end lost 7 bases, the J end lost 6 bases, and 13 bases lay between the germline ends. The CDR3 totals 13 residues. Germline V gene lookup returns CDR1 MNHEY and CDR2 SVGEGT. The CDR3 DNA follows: TGTGCCAGCAACCGGGACTCCGTCAATGAGCAGTTCTTC. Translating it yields CASNRDSVNEQFF.

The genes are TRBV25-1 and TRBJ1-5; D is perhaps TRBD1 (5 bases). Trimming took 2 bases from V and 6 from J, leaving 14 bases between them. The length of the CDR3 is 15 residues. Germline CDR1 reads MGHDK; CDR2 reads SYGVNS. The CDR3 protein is CASSERDAGSQPQHF. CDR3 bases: TGTGCCAGCAGTGAAAGGGACGCGGGGAGTCAGCCCCAGCATTTT.

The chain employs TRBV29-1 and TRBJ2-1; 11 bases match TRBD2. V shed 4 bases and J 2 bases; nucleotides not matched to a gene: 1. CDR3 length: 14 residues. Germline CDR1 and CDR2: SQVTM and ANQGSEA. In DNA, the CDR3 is TGCAGCGTTGGACTAGCGGGGACCTACAATGAGCAGTTCTTC. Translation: CSVGLAGTYNEQFF.

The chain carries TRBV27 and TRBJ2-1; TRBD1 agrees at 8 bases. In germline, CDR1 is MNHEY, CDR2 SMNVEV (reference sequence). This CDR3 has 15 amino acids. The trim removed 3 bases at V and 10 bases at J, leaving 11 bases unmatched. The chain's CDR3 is CASSFPGTGWGEQFF. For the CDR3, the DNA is TGTGCCAGCAGTTTTCCCGGGACAGGTTGGGGCGAGCAGTTCTTC.

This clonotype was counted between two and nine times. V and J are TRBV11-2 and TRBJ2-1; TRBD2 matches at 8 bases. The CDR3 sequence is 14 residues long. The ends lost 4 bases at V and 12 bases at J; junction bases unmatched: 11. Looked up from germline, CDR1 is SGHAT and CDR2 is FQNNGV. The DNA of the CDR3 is TGTGCCAGCAGCTCCGGGACTAGGGACTTTTGGCAGTTCTTC. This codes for CASSSGTRDFWQFF.

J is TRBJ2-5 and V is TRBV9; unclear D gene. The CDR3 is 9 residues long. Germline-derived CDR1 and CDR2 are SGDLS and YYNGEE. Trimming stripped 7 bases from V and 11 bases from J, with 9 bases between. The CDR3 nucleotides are TGTGCCAGCGAGGTAGAGCAGTACTTC. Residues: CASEVEQYF.

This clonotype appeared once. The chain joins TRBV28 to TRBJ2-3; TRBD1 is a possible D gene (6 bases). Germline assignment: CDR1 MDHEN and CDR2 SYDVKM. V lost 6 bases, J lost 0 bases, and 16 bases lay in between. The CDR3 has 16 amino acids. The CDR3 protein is CASRQQGPTSTDTQYF. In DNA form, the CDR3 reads TGTGCCAGCAGACAGCAGGGGCCAACTAGCACAGATACGCAGTATTTT.

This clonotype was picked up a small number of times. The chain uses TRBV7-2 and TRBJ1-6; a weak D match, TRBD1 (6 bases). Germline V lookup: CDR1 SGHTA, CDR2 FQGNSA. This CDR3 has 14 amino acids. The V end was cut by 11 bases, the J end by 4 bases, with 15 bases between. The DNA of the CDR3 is TGTGCCGGGGGCGGCCCTTCTTATAATTCACCCCTCCACTTT. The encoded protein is CAGGGPSYNSPLHF. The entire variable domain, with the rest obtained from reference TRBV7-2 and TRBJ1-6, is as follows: GAGVSQSPSNKVTEKGKDVELRCDPISGHTALYWYRQSLGQGLEFLIYFQGNSAPDKSGLPSDRFSAERTGGSVSTLTIQRTQQEDSAVYLCAGGGPSYNSPLHFGNGTRLTVT.

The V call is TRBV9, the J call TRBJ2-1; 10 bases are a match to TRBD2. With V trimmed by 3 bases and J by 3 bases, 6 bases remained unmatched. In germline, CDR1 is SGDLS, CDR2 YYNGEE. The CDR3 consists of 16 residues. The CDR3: CASSEPSGGLYNEQFF. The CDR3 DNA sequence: TGTGCCAGCAGCGAACCTAGCGGGGGACTCTACAATGAGCAGTTCTTC.

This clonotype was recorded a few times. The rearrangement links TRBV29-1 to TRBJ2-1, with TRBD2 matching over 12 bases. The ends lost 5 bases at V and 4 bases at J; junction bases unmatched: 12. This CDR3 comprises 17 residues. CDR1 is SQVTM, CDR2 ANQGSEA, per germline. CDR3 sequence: CSVPRTSGAALYNEQFF. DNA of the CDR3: TGCAGCGTTCCTAGGACTAGCGGGGCGGCCCTTTACAATGAGCAGTTCTTC.

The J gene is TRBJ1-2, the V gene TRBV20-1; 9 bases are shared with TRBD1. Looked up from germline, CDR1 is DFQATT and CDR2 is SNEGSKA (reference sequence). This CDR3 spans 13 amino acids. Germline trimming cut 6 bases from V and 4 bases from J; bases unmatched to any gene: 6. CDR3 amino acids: CSAPLTGGYGYTF. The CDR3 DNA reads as TGCAGTGCCCCCCTGACAGGGGGCTATGGCTACACCTTC.

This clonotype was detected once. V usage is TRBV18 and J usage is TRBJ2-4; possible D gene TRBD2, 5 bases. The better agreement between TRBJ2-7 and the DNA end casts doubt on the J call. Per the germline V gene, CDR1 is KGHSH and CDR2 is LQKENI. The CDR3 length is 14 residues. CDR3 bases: TGTGCCAGCTCACCGCGGGCTCCTGGCTACGAGCAGTACTTC. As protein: CASSPRAPGYEQYF.